This TCR beta chain was documented in a study of blood T cells in healthy people across ages. Per individual sample, total RNA of at least 5.5 micrograms was extracted. The CDR3 covers 14 residues. CDR1 SGDLS and CDR2 YYNGEE come from the germline V gene. Between the trimmed V and J ends, which lost 0 bases and 7 bases, there was a span of 8 bases. To note about this clonotype: What it binds is not known.

Alongside a J-beta primer mix, a sample-barcoded 5' primer served in a second PCR lasting about 6 to 12 cycles. TCRdb passed the 5' RACE reads through MiXCR, listing each CDR3 protein once. The sample yields hundreds of thousands of distinct CDR3 sequences, about half seen once. Study-wide results and caveats: More naive CD4+ cells and higher diversity were found in long-lived than in aged donors. While age rose, TCR beta diversity per million T cells dropped in a roughly linear way.

This TCR came from a woman in her sixties or seventies in good health. The material sequenced was blood. The chain links TRBV9 to TRBJ1-6; D gene ambiguous. CDR3 DNA: TGTGCCAGCAGCGTAGAGGCAGGAAATTCACCCCTCCACTTT. Translation: CASSVEAGNSPLHF.